This T cell receptor (beta chain) was recovered during a study of T cell changes during pregnancy in multiple sclerosis. Profiled with immunoSEQ multiplex PCR; TCRdb holds only in-frame clones, not every one. The table shows approximately 80,000 clones, with 90% to 95% occurring only once. This CDR3 contains 14 residues. Looked up from germline, CDR1 is SGDLS and CDR2 is YYNGEE. V trimming: 4 bases; J trimming: 4 bases; junction bases outside the gene matches: 6. The input for sequencing was PBMCs, taken in the first trimester of pregnancy. The gene calls are TRBV9 and TRBJ1-1; 8 bases match TRBD1. The receptor's source is a female donor in good health, serving as a control in a pregnancy study. Some clones in this sample may be carry-over from other donors' samples. This CDR3 reads CASSIGQGLTEAFF. The CDR3 DNA is TGTGCCAGCAGCATCGGACAGGGACTCACTGAAGCTTTCTTT. Full variable domain (outside the CDR3, taken from reference TRBV9 and TRBJ1-1): DSGVTQTPKHLITATGQRVTLRCSPRSGDLSVYWYQQSLDQGLQFLIQYYNGEERAKGNILERFSAQQFPDLHSELNLSSLELGDSALYFCASSIGQGLTEAFFGQGTRLTVV.